A selection of T cell receptor beta chains follows, all from one sample in a study of shared clonotypes between healthy human individuals. The method was immunoSEQ multiplex PCR; TCRdb's version includes in-frame clones alone and lacks a portion of them. Here the sample spans about 1.1 million clones, 60% to 80% being singletons. Source material: memory CD4+ T cells from PBMCs. The origin of the receptors is a man aged 18 to 29 in good health. Some clones in this sample may be carry-over from other donors' samples. Each CDR3 is given with its conserved first and last residue. D genes are given only for firm matches. Size values are once, few and many counts, or a class for expanded clones, and some rows have none.

j_gene	v_gene	d_gene	abundance	CDR3nt	CDR3aa
TRBJ1-2	TRBV28	NA	NA	TGTGCCAGCAGTCCCTCGGGTGGGGCGAACTATGGCTACACCTTC	CASSPSGGANYGYTF
TRBJ2-1	TRBV4-1	NA	many	TGCGCCAGCAGCCAAGCAGAGATGCGGTTGGCCCCCTACAATGAGCAGTTCTTC	CASSQAEMRLAPYNEQFF
TRBJ2-1	TRBV5-1	NA	NA	TGCGCCAGCAGCCCTGACCCGACCGGCTCCTACAATGAGCAGTTCTTC	CASSPDPTGSYNEQFF
TRBJ2-4	TRBV7-9	TRBD1	NA	TGTGCCAGCACCACTACAGGGGCGGGAGCCAAAAACATTCAGTACTTC	CASTTTGAGAKNIQYF
TRBJ2-1	TRBV29-1	TRBD2	NA	TGCAGCGTGCTGGGACTAGAGCAGTTCTTC	CSVLGLEQFF
TRBJ2-6	TRBV11-3	NA	NA	TGTGCCAGCAGCCCAGGGGCTGGGGCCAACGTCCTGACTTTC	CASSPGAGANVLTF
TRBJ1-5	TRBV18	TRBD1	once	TGTGCCAGCTCACCGCGACCGGGACAGGGTGTTTATAGCAATCAGCCCCAGCATTTT	CASSPRPGQGVYSNQPQHF
TRBJ2-3	TRBV2	NA	NA	TGTGCCAGCAGTGAAAGGCTTCCCTCTAGCACAGATACGCAGTATTTT	CASSERLPSSTDTQYF
TRBJ2-7	TRBV30	NA	once	TGTGCCTGGAGCGAACATGGCAGGGGCTTCTACGAGCAGTACTTC	CAWSEHGRGFYEQYF
TRBJ2-3	TRBV6-5	NA	once	TGTGCCAGCAGTTACCTCGGGACCTACACAGATACGCAGTATTTT	CASSYLGTYTDTQYF
TRBJ2-7	TRBV5-1	NA	few	TGCGCCAGCAGCTTGGACGGTCCCTACGAGCAGTACTTC	CASSLDGPYEQYF
TRBJ2-1	TRBV7-2	NA	NA	TGTGCCAGCAGTCATCAAGCAGGAATCTCTAGGGATGAGCAGTTCTTC	CASSHQAGISRDEQFF
TRBJ2-1	TRBV2	TRBD1	NA	TGTGCCAGATACCGGGACAGTTACAATGAGCAGTTCTTC	CARYRDSYNEQFF
TRBJ2-2	TRBV12-5	NA	few	TGTGCTAGTGGTTTGGTAACTACCGGGGAGCTGTTTTTT	CASGLVTTGELFF
TRBJ2-7	TRBV2	TRBD2	once	TGTGCCAGCATTGGACTAGCGGTAAGCTCCTACGAGCAGTACTTC	CASIGLAVSSYEQYF
TRBJ2-3	TRBV2	NA	NA	TGTGCCAGCACCCCGGACTTTGGGCGGGATGGGTATTTT	CASTPDFGRDGYF
TRBJ1-4	TRBV6-1	NA	NA	TGTGCCAGCAGTCTATTGGGGGAAAAACTGTTTTTT	CASSLLGEKLFF
TRBJ2-1	TRBV5-1	TRBD1	NA	TGCGCCAGCAGCATGCCAGGGGGCTTTGGTGAGCAGTTCTTC	CASSMPGGFGEQFF
TRBJ1-1	TRBV27	NA	NA	TGTGCCAGCAGTTTCCTCCGGATGACCTCGGGCACTGAAGCTTTCTTT	CASSFLRMTSGTEAFF
TRBJ2-5	TRBV2	NA	NA	TGTGCCAGCAGGACCGTCCTCACCAAAGAGACCCAGTACTTC	CASRTVLTKETQYF
TRBJ1-2	TRBV30	TRBD1	NA	TGTGCCTGGAGTTCGAGACAGGGTAACTATGGCTACACCTTC	CAWSSRQGNYGYTF
TRBJ1-3	TRBV2	NA	NA	TGTGCCAGCAGTGGGGGGCCGGGCTCCTCTGGAAACACCATATATTTT	CASSGGPGSSGNTIYF
TRBJ2-7	TRBV10-3	NA	NA	TGTGCCATCAGTGAGTCGAGCGTCCCTTTATACGAGCAGTACTTC	CAISESSVPLYEQYF
TRBJ2-7	TRBV7-9	TRBD2	NA	TGTGCCAGCAGCACAGGGACTAGCGGGAGATACGAGCAGTACTTC	CASSTGTSGRYEQYF
TRBJ2-5	TRBV28	TRBD1	once	TGTGCCAGCAGTTGGGGGCGGCAGGGGGATGTGGAGACCCAGTACTTC	CASSWGRQGDVETQYF
TRBJ2-7	TRBV2	NA	NA	TGTGCCACGACCCGGGACGGAGTCTACGAGCAGTACTTC	CATTRDGVYEQYF
TRBJ1-1	TRBV5-1	TRBD1	NA	TGCGCCAGCAGCCCTCAGGGGGTTAGGAACACTGAAGCTTTCTTT	CASSPQGVRNTEAFF
TRBJ2-5	TRBV28	TRBD2	NA	TGTGCCAGCAGTTTGAAACTAGCGGGAGGTGCACAAGAGACCCAGTACTTC	CASSLKLAGGAQETQYF
TRBJ2-2	TRBV30	TRBD1	once	TGTGCCTGGGACAGGGACAGGGACACCGGGGAGCTGTTTTTT	CAWDRDRDTGELFF
TRBJ1-4	TRBV19	TRBD1	NA	TGTGCCAGTAGTAGACAGGGAGCAACTAATGAAAAACTGTTTTTT	CASSRQGATNEKLFF
TRBJ2-7	TRBV6-6	NA	NA	TGTGCCAGCAGTTACTCGTACCAATCCTACGAGCAGTACTTC	CASSYSYQSYEQYF
TRBJ2-5	TRBV6-5	NA	NA	TGTGCCAGCATGTACCAAGAGACCCAGTACTTC	CASMYQETQYF
TRBJ2-5	TRBV5-4	NA	NA	TGTGCCAGCAGGGTGCTGGGCCAAGAGACCCAGTACTTC	CASRVLGQETQYF
TRBJ2-3	TRBV15	TRBD2	NA	TGTGCCACCAGCAGAGACAGGGCGGGAGGGCCGTATACGCAGTATTTT	CATSRDRAGGPYTQYF
TRBJ2-7	TRBV18	NA	NA	TGTGCCAGCTCACCACTTTCAGTGACCTACGAGCAGTACTTC	CASSPLSVTYEQYF
TRBJ2-2	TRBV28	TRBD2	NA	TGTGCCAGCAGTCCCCCCCACGCGGGAGTTGTTACCGGGGAGCTGTTTTTT	CASSPPHAGVVTGELFF
TRBJ2-5	TRBV4-1	TRBD1	few	TGCGCCAGCAGCCAAGCTGGACAGGGGGAGACCCAGTACTTC	CASSQAGQGETQYF
TRBJ1-2	TRBV14	NA	NA	TGTGCCAGCAGCCCGAGGACCCAAAATGACCGAGATGGCTACACCTTC	CASSPRTQNDRDGYTF
TRBJ2-2	TRBV30	NA	NA	TGTGCCTGGAATTTACCCGGGGAGCTGTTTTTT	CAWNLPGELFF
TRBJ1-2	TRBV13	NA	NA	TGTGCCAGCAGCCAGGCGGAGGTTGGCTACACCTTC	CASSQAEVGYTF
TRBJ2-2	TRBV18	NA	NA	TGTGCCAGCTCACCAGGCTACGGGGGTTTAACCGGGGAGCTGTTTTTT	CASSPGYGGLTGELFF
TRBJ2-7	TRBV10-3	NA	NA	TGTGCCATCAGTGAGTCGCCGTGGCGCGAGCAGTACTTC	CAISESPWREQYF
TRBJ1-1	TRBV29-1	NA	NA	TGCAGCGGGACAGACCGCGGAACTGAAGCTTTCTTT	CSGTDRGTEAFF
TRBJ1-2	TRBV19	NA	NA	TGTGCCAGTAGTGTCTCAGGGATAGAAGGCTACACCTTC	CASSVSGIEGYTF
TRBJ1-2	TRBV28	TRBD1	NA	TGTGCCAGCAGTTTCGGGGGACAGGGTCTTGGAGGCTACACCTTC	CASSFGGQGLGGYTF
TRBJ2-2	TRBV11-2	TRBD2	once	TGTGCCAGCAGCTTTCTAGCGGGAGACTTCACCGGGGAGCTGTTTTTT	CASSFLAGDFTGELFF
TRBJ2-5	TRBV27	TRBD1	NA	TGTGCCAGCAGTCCCTGGACAGGGGTAGGAGAGACCCAGTACTTC	CASSPWTGVGETQYF
TRBJ2-1	TRBV5-1	TRBD2	NA	TGCGCCAGCAGCTTGAGCGGGAGCGAGGTCAATGAGCAGTTCTTC	CASSLSGSEVNEQFF
TRBJ2-7	TRBV7-9	NA	NA	TGTGCCAGCAGCCTCACCAAGCACGAGCAGTACTTC	CASSLTKHEQYF
TRBJ2-2	TRBV7-3	TRBD2	NA	TGTGCCAGCAGCTTAGGACTAGTTCACACCGGGGAGCTGTTTTTT	CASSLGLVHTGELFF